Shown below are 25 T cell receptor beta chains from a single sample sequenced in a study of blood T cell repertoires in COVID-19. TCRdb's table, derived via immunoSEQ multiplex PCR, lists solely in-frame clones and lacks some. Of 150,000 to 200,000 clones in the sample, approximately 86% are singletons; the top ten hold about 3%. Sequences were obtained from peripheral blood. The receptor source for this set is a man aged 35-49 years with active or convalescent COVID-19.

The chain combines TRBV12-3 or TRBV12-4 with TRBJ2-2; D possibly corresponds to TRBD2 (6 bases). The CDR3 length is 13 residues. With 6 bases removed from V and 5 bases from J, the gap between germline ends came to 10 bases. CDR3 bases: TGTGCCAGCAGGACTAGTGGGACCGGGGAGCTGTTTTTT. Translation: CASRTSGTGELFF.

The chain couples TRBV27 to TRBJ2-7, with 8 positions matching TRBD1. J gave up 5 bases and V 5 bases, and 8 bases lay outside the gene matches. Germline assignment: CDR1 MNHEY and CDR2 SMNVEV (reference sequence). There are 14 residues in the CDR3. The CDR3: CASSPNQGADEQYF. CDR3 coding DNA: TGTGCCAGCAGTCCTAACCAGGGGGCGGACGAGCAGTACTTC.

The J gene is TRBJ1-5, the V gene TRBV28; maybe TRBD1 (6 bases). Germline V gene data show CDR1 as MDHEN and CDR2 as SYDVKM. V lost 5 bases and J 11 bases, leaving 16 bases between the germline ends. The CDR3 covers 13 residues. The CDR3 DNA reads TGTGCCAGCAGTACGGGACACCTGAGGGCCCAGCATTTT. Encoded protein: CASSTGHLRAQHF.

The rearrangement uses TRBV14 and TRBJ2-7; D perhaps matches TRBD2 (6 bases). The V gene's germline CDR1 is SGHDN and CDR2 FVKESK. The V end was cut by 0 bases, the J end by 0 bases, with 12 bases between. This CDR3 contains 16 residues. The CDR3 loop is CASSQDWGESSYEQYF. The CDR3 nucleotides are TGTGCCAGCAGCCAAGATTGGGGGGAATCCTCCTACGAGCAGTACTTC.

This chain links TRBV2 with TRBJ1-2, with TRBD1 as a possible D gene (5 bases). Germline V CDR1 and CDR2: SNHLY, FYNNEI. Trimming took 6 bases from V and 7 from J, leaving 9 bases between them. CDR3 length: 11 amino acids. Written as DNA, the CDR3 is TGTGCCAGCAGGGACGGGGGTGGCTACACCTTC. Encoded protein: CASRDGGGYTF.

Comments on this clone: One end of the junction varies from germline; a read error may be responsible. The V and J genes are TRBV6-5 and TRBJ2-7; D is uncertain. Per germline, CDR1 MNHEY and CDR2 SVGAGI. The CDR3 covers 11 residues. The DNA of the CDR3 is TGTGCCAGCAGTAACTCGCTAGGGCAGTACTTC. It encodes CASSNSLGQYF.

The rearrangement joins TRBV9 to TRBJ2-5, with TRBD2 matching 9 bases. The CDR3 sequence is 16 residues long. Germline values: CDR1 SGDLS, CDR2 YYNGEE. Trimming took 4 bases from V and 1 from J; bases not matched to a gene: 8. CDR3 DNA sequence: TGTGCCAGCAGCCGATCGGCGCGGGGGGGCCAAGAGACCCAGTACTTC. It encodes CASSRSARGGQETQYF.

The rearrangement links TRBV10-2 to TRBJ1-3; 7 bases fit TRBD1. The CDR3 is 15 residues long. Germline V CDR1 and CDR2: WSHSY, SAAADI. Unmatched junction bases numbered 9, after V lost 6 bases and J lost 4 bases. CDR3 sequence: CASSGKGAVGNTIYF. As DNA, the CDR3 is TGCGCCAGCAGCGGAAAGGGGGCTGTAGGAAACACCATATATTTT.

The chain is built from TRBV30 and TRBJ2-7; tentatively, D is TRBD2 (7 bases). Per the germline V gene, CDR1 is GTSNPN and CDR2 is SVGIG (reference sequence). The ends were cut back, 0 bases at V and 5 bases at J, with 14 bases in the middle. CDR3 length: 14 amino acids. In nucleotides, the CDR3 is TGTGCCTGGAGTGTAGGGGGGGGCCCCAACGAGCAGTACTTC. This codes for CAWSVGGGPNEQYF. The entire variable domain, with the rest obtained from reference TRBV30 and TRBJ2-7, is as follows: SQTIHQWPATLVQPVGSPLSLECTVEGTSNPNLYWYRQAAGRGLQLLFYSVGIGQISSEVPQNLSASRPQDRQFILSSKKLLLSDSGFYLCAWSVGGGPNEQYFGPGTRLTVT.

The chain carries TRBV13 and TRBJ1-1; weak D call: TRBD1 (5 bases). Germline CDR1 reads PRHDT; CDR2 reads FYEKMQ (reference sequence). The CDR3 consists of 18 residues. Trimming stripped 4 bases from V and 5 bases from J, with 26 bases between. The CDR3 spells CASSSPARAGKTRTEAFF. The CDR3 region has the DNA TGTGCCAGCAGCTCCCCGGCCAGGGCGGGGAAAACTAGGACTGAAGCTTTCTTT.

The V and J genes are TRBV6-2 or TRBV6-3 and TRBJ2-7; D not certain. CDR3 length: 14 amino acids. CDR1 and CDR2 from the germline V gene are MNHEY and SVGEGT. V was clipped by 0 bases and J by 3 bases, with 9 bases between them. CDR3 in DNA: TGTGCCAGCAGTTACTCGTTTCTGCGCTACGAGCAGTACTTC. Protein sequence: CASSYSFLRYEQYF.

The V gene is TRBV7-8, the J gene TRBJ2-7; 8 bases fit TRBD2. CDR3 length: 14 amino acids. The V gene end was trimmed by 4 bases and the J gene end by 5 bases; junction bases not matched to a gene: 7. Germline V lookup: CDR1 SGHVS, CDR2 FQNEAQ. DNA of the CDR3: TGTGCCAGCAGCTCGGTAGCGGGGAACGACGAGCAGTACTTC. Its translation: CASSSVAGNDEQYF.

CDR3 sequence (DNA): TGTGCCACCAGCTTACTACCGGGACAGGGCGTCCCTTTGGGCAATCAGCCCCAGCATTTT. Residues: CATSLLPGQGVPLGNQPQHF. The chain carries TRBV15 and TRBJ1-5; 9 nucleotides match TRBD1. The V segment lost 5 bases and the J segment 2 bases; nucleotides outside the gene matches: 19. The CDR3 is made up of 20 amino acids. Germline V gene sequence: CDR1 LNHNV, CDR2 YYDKDF (reference sequence).

CDR3 nucleotides: TGCGCCAGCAGCACGGAGCTTCTGCCACAGGGACCCGTCAATCTGAACACTGAAGCTTTCTTT. The encoded protein is CASSTELLPQGPVNLNTEAFF. The chain joins TRBV5-1 to TRBJ1-1; D is possibly TRBD1 (6 bases). Germline V gene data show CDR1 as SGHRS and CDR2 as YFSETQ. This CDR3 spans 21 amino acids. V was cut by 4 bases and J by 0 bases, with 31 bases left in between.

V is TRBV7-6 and J is TRBJ1-1; D perhaps matches TRBD1 (5 bases). The CDR3 is 15 amino acids. With 1 base removed from V and 4 bases from J, the gap between germline ends came to 13 bases. From germline, CDR1 is SGHVS and CDR2 FNYEAQ. In nucleotides, the CDR3 is TGTGCCAGCAGCTTAGGGGGTTCGGGGGGCACTGAAGCTTTCTTT. As protein: CASSLGGSGGTEAFF.

This clone was counted a few times. The V call is TRBV11-3, the J call TRBJ1-2; unclear D gene. From germline, CDR1 is SGHNT and CDR2 YENEEA. Trimming cost V 5 bases and J 5 bases, with 6 bases left between them. CDR3 size: 11 residues. The CDR3 DNA reads TGTGCCAGCAGCAACAAGTATGGCTACACCTTC. It codes for CASSNKYGYTF.

The chain uses TRBV28 and TRBJ1-3; the D gene is possibly TRBD1 (5 bases). Per germline, CDR1 MDHEN and CDR2 SYDVKM. There are 15 residues in the CDR3. V lost 4 bases to trimming and J lost 3 bases, with 13 bases between them. The CDR3 sequence: CASSSSGGIGNTIYF. The CDR3 DNA reads TGTGCCAGCAGTTCCTCGGGGGGAATTGGAAACACCATATATTTT.

The gene calls are TRBV27 and TRBJ1-6; D may be TRBD1 (6 bases). The V gene's germline CDR1 is MNHEY and CDR2 SMNVEV (reference sequence). The V and J ends lost 4 bases and 14 bases respectively, with 15 bases between them. The CDR3 runs 13 residues. The CDR3 region is CASSSGQFLALHF. For the CDR3, the DNA is TGTGCCAGCAGTTCCGGACAGTTTTTGGCCCTCCACTTT.

The V call is TRBV9, the J call TRBJ1-5; D is perhaps TRBD1 (6 bases). This CDR3 comprises 13 residues. The germline gives CDR1 SGDLS, CDR2 YYNGEE. Between the trimmed V and J ends, which lost 4 bases and 6 bases, there was a span of 11 bases. CDR3 DNA sequence: TGTGCCAGCAGCCGACAGGACGGTCAGCCCCAGCATTTT. It codes for CASSRQDGQPQHF.

V gene TRBV2 combines with J gene TRBJ2-3, with TRBD2 matching over 14 bases. The junction had 3 bases not matched to a gene; V was cut back by 6 bases and J by 4 bases. This CDR3 is 15 amino acids long. Germline V gene lookup returns CDR1 SNHLY and CDR2 FYNNEI. This CDR3 is CASRGTSGGSDTQYF. Written as DNA, the CDR3 is TGTGCCAGCAGAGGGACTAGCGGGGGTTCAGATACGCAGTATTTT.

This sequence joins TRBV3-1 (or the pseudogene TRBV3-2) and TRBJ1-1; D is uncertain. CDR1 and CDR2 from the germline V gene are LGHDT and YNNKEL (reference sequence). There are 13 residues in the CDR3. Trimming cost V 3 bases and J 5 bases, with 10 bases left between them. CDR3 DNA: TGTGCCAGCAGCCAGTTACGCAGGACTGAAGCTTTCTTT. The encoded protein is CASSQLRRTEAFF.

The chain recombines TRBV28 with TRBJ1-1, with D tentatively TRBD1 (5 bases). CDR1 is MDHEN and CDR2 is SYDVKM in the germline V gene. Trimming pared 8 bases from V and 1 base from J, leaving 14 bases between. The CDR3 runs to 14 residues. CDR3 protein: CASLRGGTNTEAFF. In DNA form, the CDR3 reads TGTGCCAGCTTACGGGGGGGAACGAACACTGAAGCTTTCTTT.

This chain uses TRBV3-1 (or the pseudogene TRBV3-2) with TRBJ2-2; D call uncertain. Trimming left V 0 bases short and J 4 bases short, with 9 bases between. Germline V gives CDR1 LGHDT, CDR2 YNNKEL (reference sequence). CDR3 length: 15 residues. The CDR3 DNA is TGTGCCAGCAGCCAAGATCTCAGATTCACCGGGGAGCTGTTTTTT. Protein sequence: CASSQDLRFTGELFF.

A few counts support this clone. This sample also contains other DNA sequences that code for the same CDR3. The J gene is TRBJ1-5, the V gene TRBV30; D ambiguous. Germline CDR1 and CDR2: GTSNPN and SVGIG (reference sequence). The V and J ends lost 0 bases and 4 bases respectively, with 7 bases between them. This CDR3 has 13 amino acids. The CDR3 here is CAWSVRENQPQHF. The CDR3 DNA is TGTGCCTGGAGTGTACGGGAAAATCAGCCCCAGCATTTT. The full variable domain, completed using reference TRBV30 and TRBJ1-5, is SQTIHQWPATLVQPVGSPLSLECTVEGTSNPNLYWYRQAAGRGLQLLFYSVGIGQISSEVPQNLSASRPQDRQFILSSKKLLLSDSGFYLCAWSVRENQPQHFGDGTRLSIL.

This clone was seen only once. J is TRBJ1-1 and V is TRBV28; 7 bases agree with TRBD1. Trimming at V came to 7 bases and at J to 9 bases, leaving 11 bases not matched to a gene. The CDR3 extends over 13 amino acids. Looked up from germline, CDR1 is MDHEN and CDR2 is SYDVKM. CDR3 sequence (DNA): TGTGCCAGCACCCTAGGAGGGACAGCAAAAGCTTTCTTT. It translates to CASTLGGTAKAFF.